The clone carrying this T cell receptor (beta chain) showed up many times. These data come from a study of early T cells in non-severe SARS-CoV-2 infection. About the research overall: The study sequenced bulk RNA from unsorted whole blood, with chains unpaired.

CDR1 SGHTA and CDR2 FQGTGA come from the germline V gene. V was pared by 5 bases and J by 5 bases, with 11 bases of the junction left unmatched. The length of the CDR3 is 17 residues. Unique molecular identifier tags were affixed to discrete cDNA molecules. TCRdb re-analysed the 5' RACE reads in MiXCR, keeping a single row per CDR3 protein. The table includes tens of thousands of distinct CDR3 sequences, around a tenth detected once. V is TRBV7-3 and J is TRBJ2-2, with 10 bases identical to TRBD1. Here the sequenced sample was whole blood, taken at baseline. The clonotype comes from an adult who was a healthcare worker with PCR-confirmed SARS-CoV-2 infection or an uninfected control (not recorded which). CDR3 amino acids: CASSHTRDRGGTGELFF. In DNA, the CDR3 is TGTGCCAGCAGCCACACCCGGGACAGGGGAGGTACCGGGGAGCTGTTTTTT.